This TCR beta chain was documented in a study of T cell responses to AZD1222 COVID-19 vaccine (TCRdb year 2021). About the investigation overall: TCR sequencing was performed for about 250 trial participants, of whom 200 to 210 were given two doses of AZD1222 and around 26 were given two doses of MenACWY control vaccine. Trial participants were enrolled into age subgroups of 18-55, 56-69 and 70-plus years, which contained about 150, 28 and 57 TCR-sequenced participants, respectively.

What the study reported, not specific to this receptor: Reportedly, almost half of the unique spike-specific TCRs recognized epitopes lying outside the regions that are mutated in the B.1.351 and B.1.1.7 variants. After two AZD1222 doses, both the breadth and the depth of spike-specific TCRs were significantly higher than at day 0 and than in MenACWY recipients. Conclusions about previously exposed vaccinees were limited because only five to seven AZD1222 recipients were SARS-CoV-2 seropositive at baseline. Because no samples from the day 14 peak response were available, repertoires could be characterized only after the peak T cell response. In the small 56-69-year group, the increase in depth fell short of significance, most likely because of low power. Participants were mostly white British and included more females than males, and it was suggested by the authors that clonal diversity may have been underestimated. Vaccine-associated CD4 TCRs spanned the whole spike protein, with dominant responses in regions 160-218 and 743-854.

Concerning this clone itself: The antigen this receptor binds is unknown. No base qualities exist here, and no much larger clone lies one base off it. The same CDR3 can be traced to other DNA sequences in this sample.

The germline V gene sets CDR1 to SGHTA and CDR2 to FQGTGA. Reading from cysteine to phenylalanine, the CDR3 counts 15 amino acids. CDR3 DNA only is kept here, 45 bases in frame from base 1. Ends trimmed: V by 5 bases, J by 5 bases; bases unmatched to a gene: 6. The CDR3 regions of human TCRbeta chains were analyzed by immunosequencing. Per the authors' processing: TCRs in the repertoires were matched against a reference library of SARS-CoV-2-specific TCRs that had been generated with the MIRA antigen-specificity platform. Breadth was defined as the fraction of unique TCRs that were SARS-CoV-2-associated. Depth was defined as the fraction of total T cells that were SARS-CoV-2-associated. Using the MIRA data, each spike-specific TCR was assigned both to the spike region to which the TCR was reactive and to a CD4 or CD8 class. Log10-transformed breadth and depth values were compared by one-way ANOVA with Sidak's multiple comparisons tests. TCRdb took over this immuneACCESS table, retaining in-frame rearrangements with V and J assigned. Such tables are incomplete; in checked studies, under half of the missing clones stem from an unresolved V gene, and the remainder is unexplained. That table furnishes V, J and clone size, whereas the DNA furnished D and trimming. This sample lists around 200,000 clones; approximately 94% were detected once. 1.5% to 2% of the sample is taken by the ten largest.

The time point label for this specimen denotes: about 28 days (+/-7) after the second vaccine dose. AZD1222 recipients given second doses at about 4 weeks or at about 12 weeks were pooled, since spike-specific TCR depth and breadth were not found to differ between the two schedules. The vaccinee samples were drawn from two UK trials, COV001 and COV002, one of which was a single-blind randomized controlled phase 2/3 trial testing AZD1222 (ChAdOx1 nCoV-19) in healthy adults. For TCRbeta chain sequencing, PBMC samples from trial participants were taken at day 0 and at day 28 after the second dose. The V gene is TRBV7-3 and the J gene is TRBJ2-1, with 10 central nucleotides matching TRBD2. Source: peripheral blood, taken 28 days after the second AZD1222 dose. The clonotype originates from an adult who received the AZD1222 COVID-19 vaccine. The nucleotides read TGTGCCAGCAGCCCTCAGGGACTAGCGAACAATGAGCAGTTCTTC. This translates into CASSPQGLANNEQFF. The CDR3, completed at both ends by the reference TRBV7-3 and TRBJ2-1 genes, gives the full variable domain GAGVSQTPSNKVTEKGKYVELRCDPISGHTALYWYRQSLGQGPEFLIYFQGTGAADDSGLPNDRFFAVRPEGSVSTLKIQRTERGDSAVYLCASSPQGLANNEQFFGPGTRLTVL.